The 10 T cell receptor beta chains below come from one sample, sequenced in a study of blood T cells in healthy people across ages (dated by TCRdb to between 2015 and 2016). To prepare the library, 5' RACE was applied. Sequencing instrument: Illumina HiSeq 2500. The second PCR ran for roughly 7 to 11 cycles and used a J-beta primer mix along with a sample-barcoded 5' primer. In-frame beta chains were kept once TCRdb had trimmed the public reads at Q25 with fastp and called clones with MiXCR. Entries that share a CDR3 protein sequence are merged under the most common genes and DNA. Across this sample there are 760,000 or so distinct CDR3 sequences, with 20% to 30% seen only once. 9.4% of the sample is taken by the ten largest. This same sample was also taken into another study, of T cells of mothers and their children.

The sequencing sample was made of blood. Every receptor here comes from a boy aged 5-17 years in good health.

This clonotype occurred a few times. The chain has TRBV6-5 and TRBJ1-2; no clear D. The CDR3 extends over 15 amino acids. CDR1 and CDR2 (germline): MNHEY, SVGAGI. The V and J ends lost 5 bases and 0 bases respectively, with 13 bases between them. The CDR3 DNA reads TGTGCCAGCAGTCCTGCTGGCACATCTAACTATGGCTACACCTTC. This sequence encodes CASSPAGTSNYGYTF.

This chain links TRBV4-3 with TRBJ1-3; D not resolved. CDR1 LGHNA and CDR2 YSLEER come from the germline V gene. CDR3 length: 15 residues. Trimming removed 0 bases at V and 0 bases at J, with 6 bases between. Here the CDR3 DNA reads TGCGCCAGCAGCCAAGATAGGATCTCTGGAAACACCATATATTTT. This translates into CASSQDRISGNTIYF.

There are a few counts of this clonotype. The chain links TRBV27 to TRBJ1-1, with 7 nucleotides matching TRBD1. Germline V gene data show CDR1 as MNHEY and CDR2 as SMNVEV (reference sequence). V was clipped by 2 bases and J by 4 bases; unmatched bases: 4. There are 14 residues in the CDR3. This chain's CDR3 is CASSLIQGVTEAFF. For the CDR3, the DNA is TGTGCCAGCAGTTTAATCCAGGGGGTCACTGAAGCTTTCTTT.

The table lists this clonotype with a few counts. J is TRBJ2-5 and V is TRBV25-1, with D uncertain. The end of the DNA is better explained by TRBJ2-7, so the J call may be wrong. CDR1 and CDR2 from the germline V gene are MGHDK and SYGVNS. The CDR3 is made up of 14 amino acids. DNA of the CDR3: TGTGCCAGCAGTGACCACTCGATATCCTACGAGCAGTACTTC. The encoded protein is CASSDHSISYEQYF.

This clonotype has a handful of counts. The CDR3: CASGSTDTQYF. Written as DNA, the CDR3 is TGTGCCAGCGGGAGCACAGATACGCAGTATTTT. V gene TRBV28 combines with J gene TRBJ2-3; no definite D call. Germline assignment: CDR1 MDHEN and CDR2 SYDVKM. The CDR3 is made up of 11 amino acids. The ends were cut back, 8 bases at V and 0 bases at J, with 3 bases in the middle.

This clonotype was seen a few times. The rearrangement links TRBV5-6 to TRBJ2-5; D is possibly TRBD1 (5 bases). Looked up from germline, CDR1 is SGHDT and CDR2 is YYEEEE. Trimming removed 2 bases at V and 7 bases at J, with 21 bases between. This CDR3 spans 16 amino acids. The CDR3 DNA sequence: TGTGCCAGCAGCTTTTTAGCCTCAGGGCGACTGGGGACCCAGTACTTC. Translating it yields CASSFLASGRLGTQYF.

V gene TRBV27 combines with J gene TRBJ2-2, with D maybe TRBD2 (5 bases). The CDR3 is 19 residues long. CDR1 is MNHEY, CDR2 SMNVEV, per germline (reference sequence). V was clipped by 1 base and J by 4 bases, with 22 bases between them. The CDR3 DNA follows: TGTGCCAGCAGTTTATTCCCCCTCGGCAGAGGCGGGTCCACCGGGGAGCTGTTTTTT. This translates into CASSLFPLGRGGSTGELFF.

This clonotype was observed a few times. The chain couples TRBV25-1 to TRBJ2-5, with a possible D match to TRBD2 (5 bases). This CDR3 has 12 residues. Deletions cut 8 bases from V and 4 bases from J, with 11 bases between. CDR1 and CDR2 from the germline V gene are MGHDK and SYGVNS. The CDR3, as DNA: TGTGCCAGCGTCCAAGGAGGAGAGACCCAGTACTTC. This translates into CASVQGGETQYF.

V usage is TRBV12-3 or TRBV12-4 and J usage is TRBJ1-1; TRBD1 might be the D (6 bases). The V and J ends lost 3 bases and 5 bases respectively, with 13 bases between them. The CDR3 has 14 residues. The CDR3 DNA reads as TGTGCCAGCAGTTTCGGGGGGCTCGTAACTGAAGCTTTCTTT. Protein sequence: CASSFGGLVTEAFF.

The table lists this clonotype with a few counts. The rearrangement links TRBV18 to TRBJ2-2, with 11 bases lining up with TRBD2. The CDR3 consists of 17 residues. The V gene's germline CDR1 is KGHSH and CDR2 LQKENI. Losses at the gene ends were 4 bases for V and 0 bases for J; bases not matched to a gene: 4. CDR3 region: CASSRGLADTNTGELFF. CDR3 coding DNA: TGTGCCAGCTCACGGGGACTAGCGGATACGAACACCGGGGAGCTGTTTTTT.